These T cell receptor beta chains were read from a single sample in a study of post-analysis software for immune sequencing data. TCRdb redid the calling of the PCR reads with MiXCR, one entry per CDR3 protein. This table has roughly 540,000 distinct CDR3 sequences, under 40% appearing once. Source material: blood. The receptors were gathered from a girl under 18 with multiple sclerosis. Each CDR3 is given with its conserved first and last residue. A D gene is named only where the DNA matches it firmly. Size is omitted from some rows. Given values are once, few, many or a class for expanded clones.

j_gene | d_gene | abundance | v_gene | CDR3aa | CDR3nt
TRBJ2-5 | . | . | TRBV6-5 | CASRELAGESETQYF | TGTGCCAGCAGGGAACTAGCTGGCGAATCGGAGACCCAGTACTTC
TRBJ1-2 | . | . | TRBV29-1 | CSVEGTTGVVRYYGYTF | TGCAGCGTTGAAGGGACAACAGGTGTGGTTCGATACTATGGCTACACCTTC
TRBJ2-7 | . | few | TRBV6-1 | CASSEFYEQYF | TGTGCCAGCAGTGAATTTTACGAGCAGTACTTC
TRBJ2-7 | . | . | TRBV27 | CASNLIGSYEQYF | TGTGCCAGCAACCTAATCGGGTCCTACGAGCAGTACTTC
TRBJ2-1 | TRBD1 | once | TRBV10-3 | CAISGSGQGANEQFF | TGTGCCATCAGTGGGTCCGGGCAGGGGGCGAATGAGCAGTTCTTC
TRBJ2-4 | TRBD1 | few | TRBV12-3/TRBV12-4 | CASSFHDPGGAKNIQYF | TGTGCCAGCAGTTTTCACGACCCAGGGGGTGCCAAAAACATTCAGTACTTC
TRBJ2-5 | . | . | TRBV11-2 | CASSLDGGSQETQYF | TGTGCCAGCAGCTTAGATGGGGGATCCCAAGAGACCCAGTACTTC
TRBJ2-6 | . | . | TRBV12-3/TRBV12-4 | CATGPSGANVLTF | TGTGCCACCGGCCCATCTGGGGCCAACGTCCTGACTTTC
TRBJ1-5 | . | . | TRBV20-1 | CSARDVNQPQHF | TGCAGTGCTAGAGACGTCAATCAGCCCCAGCATTTT
TRBJ1-5 | TRBD1 | few | TRBV6-6 | CASSYATGTVSNQPQHF | TGTGCCAGCAGTTACGCAACCGGGACAGTTAGCAATCAGCCCCAGCATTTT
TRBJ2-3 | . | . | TRBV20-1 | CSARDRLPETDTQYF | TGCAGTGCTAGAGACCGCCTACCAGAAACAGATACGCAGTATTTT
TRBJ2-5 | TRBD2 | . | TRBV7-2 | CASRAPYPTSGGPETQYF | TGTGCCAGCAGGGCCCCCTACCCGACTAGCGGGGGGCCAGAGACCCAGTACTTC
TRBJ2-1 | TRBD2 | few | TRBV27 | CASSSPSGASDEQFF | TGTGCCAGCAGTTCCCCTAGCGGGGCTAGCGATGAGCAGTTCTTC
TRBJ1-2 | . | . | TRBV4-1 | CASSRGGVGGYTF | TGCGCCAGCAGCCGTGGGGGCGTCGGGGGCTACACCTTC
TRBJ1-4 | TRBD1 | . | TRBV29-1 | CSVVEGAQGRRTNEKLFF | TGCAGCGTTGTTGAAGGGGCACAGGGGAGGAGAACTAATGAAAAACTGTTTTTT
TRBJ2-1 | TRBD2 | few | TRBV7-2 | CASSLVSGLAGERSYNEQFF | TGTGCCAGCAGCTTAGTCTCGGGACTAGCGGGGGAGCGATCCTACAATGAGCAGTTCTTC
TRBJ2-7 | . | . | TRBV5-1 | CASSPGVYPEQYF | TGCGCCAGCAGCCCTGGAGTCTATCCCGAGCAGTACTTC
TRBJ2-5 | . | . | TRBV5-4 | CASSLWVNPNNGQYF | TGTGCCAGCAGCTTGTGGGTTAATCCCAACAATGGGCAGTACTTC
TRBJ2-1 | TRBD1 | . | TRBV4-1 | CASSPLDFRGNEQFF | TGCGCCAGCAGCCCCCTGGACTTCAGGGGGAATGAGCAGTTCTTC
TRBJ1-6 | TRBD1 | . | TRBV5-1 | CASKTGVSYNSPLHF | TGCGCCAGCAAGACAGGGGTCTCCTATAATTCACCCCTCCACTTT
TRBJ1-1 | TRBD1 | few | TRBV10-3 | CAISPRVGQGTTEAFF | TGTGCCATCAGTCCCAGGGTCGGACAGGGGACAACTGAAGCTTTCTTT
TRBJ2-1 | . | few | TRBV20-1 | CSARVRGASSYNEQFF | TGCAGTGCTAGAGTGCGCGGGGCCAGCTCCTACAATGAGCAGTTCTTC
TRBJ2-7 | TRBD1 | . | TRBV7-9 | CASSSPVQGVTYNEQYF | TGTGCCAGCAGCTCTCCCGTACAGGGGGTAACCTACAATGAGCAGTACTTC
TRBJ2-1 | TRBD2 | once | TRBV4-1 | CASSQVAAGVKSNEQFF | TGCGCCAGCAGCCAAGTGGCAGCGGGGGTAAAGAGCAATGAGCAGTTCTTC
TRBJ1-2 | . | . | TRBV5-1 | CASSVSGTAPGGYTF | TGCGCCAGCAGCGTATCCGGGACTGCCCCCGGGGGCTACACCTTC
TRBJ2-3 | . | . | TRBV7-2 | CTSSLAVAWGAADTQYF | TGTACCAGCAGCTTAGCGGTCGCATGGGGGGCGGCAGATACGCAGTATTTT
TRBJ2-7 | . | few | TRBV6-5 | CASSQRTGGVPYEQYF | TGTGCCAGCAGTCAAAGGACAGGAGGGGTTCCCTACGAGCAGTACTTC
TRBJ2-6 | . | few | TRBV7-9 | CASSPTVSGANVLTF | TGTGCCAGCAGCCCGACGGTATCTGGGGCCAACGTCCTGACTTTC
TRBJ2-1 | TRBD2 | . | TRBV20-1 | CSARPGTSGSNEQFF | TGCAGTGCTAGGCCCGGGACTAGCGGATCCAATGAGCAGTTCTTC
TRBJ2-7 | . | few | TRBV18 | CASSPLGTGSYEQYF | TGTGCCAGCTCACCCTTAGGGACGGGCTCCTACGAGCAGTACTTC
TRBJ2-5 | . | . | TRBV20-1 | CSAHRQATQETQYF | TGCAGTGCTCATCGACAGGCCACCCAAGAGACCCAGTACTTC
TRBJ2-3 | . | . | TRBV20-1 | CSASSGLASTDTQYF | TGCAGTGCTAGTAGTGGCCTAGCGAGCACAGATACGCAGTATTTT
TRBJ2-5 | . | . | TRBV7-9 | CASSYGYQETQYF | TGTGCCAGCAGCTACGGGTACCAAGAGACCCAGTACTTC
TRBJ2-7 | . | few | TRBV11-2 | CASSLALGILYEQYF | TGTGCCAGCAGCTTAGCATTAGGCATCCTCTACGAGCAGTACTTC
TRBJ1-4 | TRBD1 | once | TRBV2 | CASPRGENEKLFF | TGTGCCAGCCCCAGGGGGGAAAACGAAAAACTGTTTTTT
TRBJ2-1 | TRBD2 | few | TRBV6-1 | CASSTLGLAGPYNEQFF | TGTGCCAGCAGTACGCTCGGACTAGCGGGACCTTACAATGAGCAGTTCTTC
TRBJ2-7 | TRBD2 | . | TRBV5-1 | CASRPGLAGSYEQYF | TGCGCCAGCAGGCCTGGACTAGCAGGGAGCTACGAGCAGTACTTC
TRBJ2-3 | TRBD2 | few | TRBV5-5 | CASSLRLAGTTDTQYF | TGTGCCAGCAGCTTGAGGCTAGCGGGGACCACAGATACGCAGTATTTT
TRBJ2-3 | . | few | TRBV13 | CASSRRLTGMADTQYF | TGTGCCAGCAGCCGGCGGCTAACGGGGATGGCAGATACGCAGTATTTT
TRBJ2-5 | . | . | TRBV20-1 | CSAPQARAGKTRYF | TGCAGTGCCCCCCAGGCGAGGGCTGGTAAGACCCGGTACTTC
TRBJ1-1 | TRBD1 | . | TRBV5-1 | CASSARDRGANTEAFF | TGCGCCAGCAGCGCCCGGGACAGGGGTGCGAACACTGAAGCTTTCTTT
TRBJ1-5 | TRBD1 | . | TRBV10-2 | CASAGTGNQPQHF | TGCGCCAGCGCCGGGACAGGGAACCAGCCCCAGCATTTT